The present entry profiles one T cell receptor beta chain with its context. Its antigen remains unknown. The germline V and J ends were trimmed by 3 bases and 3 bases, with 21 bases remaining between them. Germline assignment: CDR1 DFQATT and CDR2 SNEGSKA (reference sequence). CDR3 size: 17 residues. TCRdb ran MiXCR on the 5' RACE reads and lists one entry per CDR3 protein. Seen here are around 140,000 distinct CDR3 sequences, approximately 25% observed once, and the top ten hold less than 25%. These data are taken from a study of T-cell memory formation after mild COVID-19. Study as a whole: TCR clusters mostly belonged to single donors.

Findings and limits, study-wide: Those CD4+ clones that contracted were mainly in CM and EM (CD8+ ones in EMRA). Contracting clones from day 15 to 85 had balanced CD4/CD8; later expanders favoured CD4+. Memory cells collected pre-infection included some clones that later responded, suggesting cross-reactive memory joined.

The receptor's source is an adult woman who had mild COVID-19 (a few samples of this study predate the infection). Cell type and time point are not known. Sample: PBMCs or a T cell subset sorted from them (not recorded which). The chain employs TRBV20-1 and TRBJ1-5; D uncertain. The CDR3 here is CSARPRAGRGPNQPQHF. The CDR3 bases are TGCAGTGCTAGGCCCCGGGCGGGCCGAGGCCCCAATCAGCCCCAGCATTTT.